This is a list of T cell receptor beta chains from one sample in a study of shared clonotypes between healthy human individuals. Measured with immunoSEQ multiplex PCR; TCRdb has only the in-frame clones, and not every one. The data hold roughly 480,000 clones, with roughly 85% observed a single time. Sequenced sample: PBMCs. The receptors shown here come from a woman between 40 and 50 years old in good health. Some clones in this sample may be carry-over from other donors' samples. Each CDR3 is given with its conserved first and last residue. The order of the fields is V gene, clone size, J gene, D gene, CDR3 DNA, CDR3 protein. D genes are given only for firm matches. Only some rows state a clone size, as once, few, many or a class for expanded clones.

TRBV11-3	NA	TRBJ2-1	NA	TGTGCCAGCAGCAGAACCTTGGATGAGCAGTTCTTC	CASSRTLDEQFF
TRBV9	NA	TRBJ2-2	TRBD2	TGTGCCAGCAGCCCTAGCGGAGCCAACACCGGGGAGCTGTTTTTT	CASSPSGANTGELFF
TRBV28	NA	TRBJ1-5	NA	TGTGCCAGCAGACTCCGGATCCGGCAGCCCCAGCATTTT	CASRLRIRQPQHF
TRBV29-1	NA	TRBJ1-2	NA	TGCAGCGTTGAGGGACTGAACTATGGCTACACCTTC	CSVEGLNYGYTF
TRBV7-2	many	TRBJ2-7	TRBD2	TGTGCCAGCAGTGGGACTAGCGGCTACGAGCAGTACTTC	CASSGTSGYEQYF
TRBV7-9	NA	TRBJ2-1	TRBD2	TGTGCCAGCAGCTTTGCGGGAGGGTCTGGGGAGCAGTTCTTC	CASSFAGGSGEQFF
TRBV7-2	few	TRBJ2-4	TRBD1	TGTGCCAGCAGCTCCACAGGGGGCTTAGCCAAAAACATTCAGTACTTC	CASSSTGGLAKNIQYF
TRBV6-6	NA	TRBJ1-1	NA	TGTGCCAGCAGTTACTCGTACACCCTGAACACTGAAGCTTTCTTT	CASSYSYTLNTEAFF
TRBV18	few	TRBJ1-3	TRBD1	TGTGCCAGCTCACCACTCAAGACAGGGCAGACTGGAAACACCATATATTTT	CASSPLKTGQTGNTIYF
TRBV5-1	NA	TRBJ1-1	TRBD1	TGCGCCAGCAGCCCGAACACAGGGGAGGGCACTGAAGCTTTCTTT	CASSPNTGEGTEAFF
TRBV6-1	NA	TRBJ1-4	NA	TGTGCCAGCAGTGAACCCCCCCGGAGAGAAAAACTGTTTTTT	CASSEPPRREKLFF
TRBV27	NA	TRBJ2-7	TRBD1	TGTGCCAGCAGTTCAAGGGACAGCCCCTACGAGCAGTACTTC	CASSSRDSPYEQYF
TRBV7-9	NA	TRBJ2-2	TRBD2	TGTGCCAGCAGCTTGCTGCGACTAGCGGGGGACACCGGGGAGCTGTTTTTT	CASSLLRLAGDTGELFF
TRBV11-1	once	TRBJ2-7	TRBD1	TGTGCCAGCAGTTTACAGGGGATTTCCTACGAGCAGTACTTC	CASSLQGISYEQYF
TRBV29-1	NA	TRBJ2-3	TRBD1	TGCAGCGCACCGGGACAGGGGCGGGATACGCAGTATTTT	CSAPGQGRDTQYF
TRBV2	NA	TRBJ1-1	NA	TGTGCCAGCAGTGCCGGGACCCACACTGAAGCTTTCTTT	CASSAGTHTEAFF
TRBV11-2	NA	TRBJ1-2	NA	TGTGCCAGCAGCTCAGCCGGTCCAGCTAACTATGGCTACACCTTC	CASSSAGPANYGYTF
TRBV9	NA	TRBJ2-2	NA	TGTGCCAGCAGCCAATCGATCGGCGGCGTGTGGAACACCGGGGAGCTGTTTTTT	CASSQSIGGVWNTGELFF
TRBV29-1	NA	TRBJ2-1	NA	TGCAGCGTTGAACTGGTAGGAGGGAAAAACAATGAGCAGTTCTTC	CSVELVGGKNNEQFF
TRBV27	NA	TRBJ2-5	TRBD2	TGTGCCAGCAGTCCGTCGACTAGCGGTGGGGGGACCCAGTACTTC	CASSPSTSGGGTQYF
TRBV7-2	NA	TRBJ2-1	NA	TGTGCCAGCAGCTTCCAGGGGATCGGTGAGCAGTTCTTC	CASSFQGIGEQFF
TRBV11-2	NA	TRBJ2-4	TRBD1	TGTGCCAGCAGCCTGGGACAGGGGCGATACATTCAGTACTTC	CASSLGQGRYIQYF
TRBV6-5	few	TRBJ2-7	TRBD1	TGTGCCAGCCTACCGAGGACAGGAGCCTACGAGCAGTACTTC	CASLPRTGAYEQYF
TRBV5-4	NA	TRBJ2-1	NA	TGTGCCAGCAGCTGGGGGGCGGGACTAACCAACAATGAGCAGTTCTTC	CASSWGAGLTNNEQFF
TRBV5-1	NA	TRBJ2-7	NA	TGCGCCAGCAGCTTGGTAGCGGATTACGAGCAGTACTTC	CASSLVADYEQYF
TRBV7-6	NA	TRBJ2-3	NA	TGTGCCAGCAGCCTAGGGTCGGCACCAGATACGCAGTATTTT	CASSLGSAPDTQYF
TRBV5-1	few	TRBJ2-1	TRBD2	TGCGCCAGCAGCGCTAGCGGGACTGTCTACAATGAGCAGTTCTTC	CASSASGTVYNEQFF
TRBV4-1	NA	TRBJ1-5	NA	TGCGCCAGCAGCCAAGACGAAACAGGGCTCAGCAATCAGCCCCAGCATTTT	CASSQDETGLSNQPQHF
TRBV27	NA	TRBJ2-3	NA	TGTGCCAGCAGTTTAAGGGCTAGCTACCCCACAGATACGCAGTATTTT	CASSLRASYPTDTQYF
TRBV7-9	NA	TRBJ2-5	TRBD1	TGTGCCAGCAGGCCCGGACAGGGGGCTGGTCAAGAGACCCAGTACTTC	CASRPGQGAGQETQYF
TRBV15	NA	TRBJ2-1	TRBD2	TGTGCCACCAGAACCGGGACTAGCGTTTACAATGAGCAGTTCTTC	CATRTGTSVYNEQFF
TRBV18	NA	TRBJ2-5	NA	TGTGCCAGCTCACAACAGGGAGGATCGGAGACCCAGTACTTC	CASSQQGGSETQYF
TRBV10-1	NA	TRBJ2-1	TRBD1	TGCGCCAGCAGTGGGGACCGGGACAGGGACTACAATGAGCAGTTCTTC	CASSGDRDRDYNEQFF
TRBV7-3	NA	TRBJ2-1	TRBD2	TGTGCCAGCAGCTTAACCGGGACTAGCGGGGTTTACAATGAGCAGTTCTTC	CASSLTGTSGVYNEQFF
TRBV4-2	NA	TRBJ1-1	TRBD1	TGTGCCAGCAGCCGTAATCCAGGGGGAGACACTGAAGCTTTCTTT	CASSRNPGGDTEAFF
TRBV19	once	TRBJ2-1	TRBD1	TGTGCCAGTAGGAACCTAGGGCGGACAGGGGATGAGCAGTTCTTC	CASRNLGRTGDEQFF
TRBV7-3	NA	TRBJ2-2	NA	TGTGCCAGCAGCTTAAGCCGGGACACCAGCGGGGAGCTGTTTTTT	CASSLSRDTSGELFF
TRBV10-3	NA	TRBJ2-2	NA	TGTGCCATCAGTGAGCCCAGGGGGACTCTAAACACCGGGGAGCTGTTTTTT	CAISEPRGTLNTGELFF
TRBV2	NA	TRBJ1-5	NA	TGTGCCAGCGGATATAGCAATCAGCCCCAGCATTTT	CASGYSNQPQHF
TRBV12-5	NA	TRBJ2-3	NA	TGTGCTAGTGGTTTGAACCGACTAACAGATACGCAGTATTTT	CASGLNRLTDTQYF
TRBV6-5	NA	TRBJ2-7	NA	TGTGCCAGCAGTTATGGGTATAGTTTTTCCTACGAGCAGTACTTC	CASSYGYSFSYEQYF
TRBV21-1	NA	TRBJ1-5	NA	TGTGCCAGCAGCAGACCGGACAGGCGGGGCAATCAGCCCCAGCATTTT	CASSRPDRRGNQPQHF
TRBV5-1	once	TRBJ1-1	TRBD1	TGCGCCAGCAGCTTGGCGGCAGGGGGCACCAACACTGAAGCTTTCTTT	CASSLAAGGTNTEAFF
TRBV19	NA	TRBJ2-7	NA	TGTGCCAGTAGTATCGGCAGGGCGAACTACGAGCAGTACTTC	CASSIGRANYEQYF
TRBV27	many	TRBJ2-1	TRBD2	TGTGCCAGCAGTTTATTAACTAGCGGGAGTCATGAGCAGTTCTTC	CASSLLTSGSHEQFF
TRBV4-3	NA	TRBJ2-7	NA	TGCGCCAGCAGCCAAGATCCCGGGCCAGGTTGGGTGGAGCAGTACTTC	CASSQDPGPGWVEQYF
TRBV18	NA	TRBJ1-1	NA	TGTGCCAGCTCATCTATTGGTGACCCGAACACTGAAGCTTTCTTT	CASSSIGDPNTEAFF
TRBV6-1	many	TRBJ2-6	NA	TGTGCCAGCAGTCCCGAAATCTCTGGGGCCAACGTCCTGACTTTC	CASSPEISGANVLTF
TRBV10-3	NA	TRBJ1-2	NA	TGTGCCATCAGTGAGAGGTGGGAGGGGTATGGCTACACCTTC	CAISERWEGYGYTF